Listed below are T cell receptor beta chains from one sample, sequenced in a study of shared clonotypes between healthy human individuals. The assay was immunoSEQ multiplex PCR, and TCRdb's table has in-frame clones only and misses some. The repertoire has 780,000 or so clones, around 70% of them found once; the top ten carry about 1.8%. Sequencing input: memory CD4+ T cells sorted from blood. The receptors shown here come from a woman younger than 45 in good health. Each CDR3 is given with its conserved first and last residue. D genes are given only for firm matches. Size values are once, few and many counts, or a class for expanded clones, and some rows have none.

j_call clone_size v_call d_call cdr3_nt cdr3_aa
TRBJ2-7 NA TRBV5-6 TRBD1 TGTGCCAGCAGCGGGTGGACAGGGTGGGAGCAGTACTTC CASSGWTGWEQYF
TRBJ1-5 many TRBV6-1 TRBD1 TGTGCCAGCAGTAGCCGGGACAGGGGGAATCAGCCCCAGCATTTT CASSSRDRGNQPQHF
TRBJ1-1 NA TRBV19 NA TGTGCCAGTAGTGGTAGGGGGAACACTGAAGCTTTCTTT CASSGRGNTEAFF
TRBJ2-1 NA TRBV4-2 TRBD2 TGTGCCAGCAGAGGCGGGAGGCGGTATGAGCAGTTCTTC CASRGGRRYEQFF
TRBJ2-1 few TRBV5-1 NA TGCGCCAGCAGCCTCGACTACATGGGGTACAATGAGCAGTTCTTC CASSLDYMGYNEQFF
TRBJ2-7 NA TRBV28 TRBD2 TGTGCCAGCAGTTTGCGCTATCGGGACGGGAGGAAGCAGTACTTC CASSLRYRDGRKQYF
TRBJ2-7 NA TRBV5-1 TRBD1 TGCGCCAGCAGCCACGGAGGACAGGGGAACGAGCAGTACTTC CASSHGGQGNEQYF
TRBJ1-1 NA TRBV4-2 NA TGTGCCAGCAGCCAAGATAGGACGAACACTGAAGCTTTCTTT CASSQDRTNTEAFF
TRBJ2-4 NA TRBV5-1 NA TGCGCCAGCAGCTTGGGCGAAAACATTCAGTACTTC CASSLGENIQYF
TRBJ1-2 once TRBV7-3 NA TGTGCCAGCAGCTTAAACATGGGGGGTGATGGCTACACCTTC CASSLNMGGDGYTF
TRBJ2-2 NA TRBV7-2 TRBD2 TGTGCCAGCAGCTTAGGAGGACTAGCGGGAGACCTCGGGGAGCTGTTTTTT CASSLGGLAGDLGELFF
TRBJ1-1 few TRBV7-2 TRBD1 TGTGCCAGCAGCTCGGGATACAGGGGGGAGGGTGAAGCTTTCTTT CASSSGYRGEGEAFF
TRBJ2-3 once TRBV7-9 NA TGTGCCAGCAGCGAAACCTTAGCGACTAACACAGATACGCAGTATTTT CASSETLATNTDTQYF
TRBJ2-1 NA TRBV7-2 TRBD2 TGTGCCAGCAGCTTAGCTATACTAGCGGGAGGGTACAATGAGCAGTTCTTC CASSLAILAGGYNEQFF